This T cell receptor beta chain was retrieved from a study of T cells after yellow fever vaccination. Study-wide findings and caveats: In post-booster samples, most primary-vaccination clones reappeared (just under 97% CD4, approximately 91% CD8). Overlap between CD4 and CD8 compartments was detected for a small share of clonotypes.

On this clonotype itself: Antigen specificity is unknown.

This CDR3 has 16 amino acids. Germline-derived CDR1 and CDR2 are SGHRS and YFSETQ. V lost 2 bases to trimming and J lost 6 bases; unmatched junction nucleotides: 8. A 5'RACE template-switching step, the method used to make TCR cDNA, added a universal primer site and UMIs. TCRdb ran MiXCR on the 5' RACE reads and lists one entry per CDR3 protein. The sample has some 550,000 distinct CDR3 sequences, approximately 21% seen once. V gene TRBV5-1 combines with J gene TRBJ2-5; 12 bases match TRBD2. The receptor was derived from a man aged 25 to 40 who received the YFV17D yellow fever vaccine. The specimen comprised PBMCs, sampled 15 days after the yellow fever booster vaccination. CDR3 coding DNA: TGCGCCAGCAGCTTCGCTAGCGGGAGGGCCGGTAAGACCCAGTACTTC. This sequence encodes CASSFASGRAGKTQYF.